This T cell receptor (beta chain) appears in the sequencing data of a study of CD8+CD57+ T cells in acquired aplastic anemia. The study's findings and limits: Common to patients and controls were about 31 CD8+ CDR3 sequences.

Trimming removed 4 bases from V and 6 bases from J; junction bases left unmatched: 6. The CDR3 is 15 amino acids. The germline V gene encodes CDR1 SGHVS and CDR2 FNYEAQ. A remark on this clonotype: Its matching antigen is unknown.

Genomic DNA constituted the template upon which TCR beta VDJ and CDR3 profiling was performed. TCRdb reprocessed the reads with MiXCR, giving one entry per CDR3 protein. The sample has around 290,000 distinct CDR3 sequences, about 50% seen once. CD8+CD57+ cell expansion had been shown by flow cytometry in patients chosen for sequencing. No patient had been given any therapy when blood was sampled. The TCR was taken from a human donor with aplastic anemia. The J gene is TRBJ2-3, the V gene TRBV7-6, with 11 bases fitting TRBD2. The sequenced sample was sorted CD4+, CD8+, or CD8+CD57+ T cells (not recorded which) from PBMCs. This CDR3 is CASSSRTSGRDTQYF. In nucleotides, the CDR3 is TGTGCCAGCAGCTCCCGGACTAGCGGGCGGGATACGCAGTATTTT.